These 2 T cell receptor beta chains were sequenced from one sample in a study of T cell repertoires in cytomegalovirus infection. TCRdb re-called the reads with MiXCR, one entry per CDR3 protein. The sample records about 900,000 distinct CDR3 sequences, about a third being singletons. These TCRs' antigens remain unknown. This specimen was cultured CD8+ T cells from PBMCs, taken from culture after CMV antigen stimulation. These receptors came from a human donor in good health (CMV status not recorded). Some clones in this sample may be carry-over from other donors' samples.

The chain joins TRBV27 to TRBJ1-1; tentatively, D is TRBD1 (6 bases). The CDR3 is 14 residues long. Trimming took off 6 bases at V and 4 bases at J, with 15 bases between the two ends. Germline V lookup: CDR1 MNHEY, CDR2 SMNVEV (reference sequence). The CDR3 here is CASSERGRVTEAFF. CDR3 sequence (DNA): TGTGCCAGCAGCGAGAGGGGGAGGGTCACTGAAGCTTTCTTT.

This clonotype was observed a handful of times. The chain has TRBV19 and TRBJ1-1, with D possibly being TRBD1 (6 bases). This CDR3 is 15 amino acids long. From germline, CDR1 is LNHDA and CDR2 SQIVND (reference sequence). The ends were cut back, 2 bases at V and 0 bases at J, with 10 bases in the middle. The CDR3 loop reads CASSIIRDMNTEAFF. The DNA of the CDR3 is TGTGCCAGTAGTATAATCAGGGACATGAACACTGAAGCTTTCTTT.